These 28 T cell receptor beta chains originate from one sample sequenced in a study of metastatic and nonmetastatic thyroid tumors. TCRdb re-clonotyped the PCR reads through MiXCR. Among about 41,000 clones, over 9.5% were seen once, and the ten largest hold approximately 22%. Prior to thyroid surgery, none of the patients had received any treatment. Sample: blood. Receptors originate from a female donor with papillary thyroid cancer or a benign thyroid nodule (not recorded which). Some clones in this sample may be carry-over from other donors' samples.

This clone has a count of ten or more. The chain joins TRBV11-3 to TRBJ2-2; maybe TRBD2 (5 bases). V was trimmed by 7 bases and J by 1 base, leaving 25 bases between them. CDR1 and CDR2 (germline): SGHNT, YENEEA. This CDR3 comprises 19 residues. In DNA form, the CDR3 reads TGTGCCAGCAACGGGCTAGCTGAGGAGAGGAGCAAGAACACCGGGGAGCTGTTTTTT. Translated: CASNGLAEERSKNTGELFF.

Ten or more counts support this clone. The V gene is TRBV4-3, the J gene TRBJ2-7, with D possibly TRBD1 on 6 matching bases. V lost 0 bases and J 9 bases, leaving 12 bases between the germline ends. This CDR3 spans 13 amino acids. Germline V gene sequence: CDR1 LGHNA, CDR2 YSLEER. This CDR3 is CASSQDIWGPQYF. Written as DNA, the CDR3 is TGCGCCAGCAGCCAAGACATCTGGGGGCCGCAGTACTTC.

There are many counts of this clone. The CDR3 spells CASSAQENTEAFF. Written as DNA, the CDR3 is TGTGCCAGCAGCGCCCAGGAAAACACTGAAGCTTTCTTT. The rearrangement uses TRBV7-3 and TRBJ1-1; D remains unclear. V shed 5 bases and J shed 2 bases, with 9 bases lying between them. Looked up from germline, CDR1 is SGHTA and CDR2 is FQGTGA. The CDR3 has 13 residues. Combining the CDR3 with reference TRBV7-3 and TRBJ1-1 gives the whole variable domain GAGVSQTPSNKVTEKGKYVELRCDPISGHTALYWYRQSLGQGPEFLIYFQGTGAADDSGLPNDRFFAVRPEGSVSTLKIQRTERGDSAVYLCASSAQENTEAFFGQGTRLTVV.

This clone was seen repeatedly, ten times or more. V is TRBV12-3 or TRBV12-4 and J is TRBJ2-3; perhaps TRBD1 as D (5 bases). Trimming pared 3 bases from V and 4 bases from J, leaving 8 bases between. The CDR3 runs 13 residues. Here the CDR3 DNA reads TGTGCCAGCAGTTTTCAAGGGGCAGATACGCAGTATTTT. It translates to CASSFQGADTQYF.

This clone was counted many times. The rearrangement joins TRBV20-1 to TRBJ2-5; 12 nucleotides align to TRBD2. J lost 3 bases, V lost 6 bases, and 8 bases had no gene match. This CDR3 spans 15 amino acids. CDR1 is DFQATT and CDR2 is SNEGSKA in the germline V gene (reference sequence). CDR3 DNA sequence: TGCAGTGCGGGGGTCGCTAGCGGGAGGGAAGAGACCCAGTACTTC. It yields the protein CSAGVASGREETQYF.

The sample holds many counts of this clone. The rearrangement links TRBV7-2 to TRBJ2-5; D not resolved. The CDR3 is 15 residues long. The germline V and J ends were trimmed by 1 base and 0 bases, with 9 bases remaining between them. Germline CDR1 SGHTA, CDR2 FQGNSA. The CDR3 nucleotides read TGTGCCAGCAGCTTAGTCCCTTTGAACCAAGAGACCCAGTACTTC. Its protein product is CASSLVPLNQETQYF.

DNA for the CDR3: TGCGCCAGCAGCCAGGGACACTTCAATCAGCCCCAGCATTTT. This encodes CASSQGHFNQPQHF. This sequence joins TRBV4-1 and TRBJ1-5; TRBD1 is a possible D gene (6 bases). The germline CDR1 and CDR2 sequences are MGHRA and YSYEKL. Trimming stripped 3 bases from V and 3 bases from J, with 9 bases between. CDR3 length: 14 residues.

The sample holds many counts of this clone. V and J are TRBV28 and TRBJ1-2; 7 bases line up with TRBD1. Per germline, CDR1 MDHEN and CDR2 SYDVKM. This CDR3 contains 13 residues. The V segment lost 3 bases and the J segment 6 bases; nucleotides outside the gene matches: 4. The CDR3 nucleotides are TGTGCCAGCAGTTTCGGGACAGCCAATGGCTACACCTTC. Translated, it gives CASSFGTANGYTF.

This clone was seen ten or more times. The chain is built from TRBV6-2 or TRBV6-3 and TRBJ2-3, with 9 nucleotides matching TRBD1. The CDR3 loop spans 17 amino acids. Trimming took 4 bases from V and 2 from J; bases not matched to a gene: 10. Germline CDR1 MNHEY, CDR2 SVGEGT. The CDR3 region is CASSSAGDRDLTDTQYF. The CDR3 DNA reads as TGTGCCAGCAGTTCCGCCGGGGACAGGGATCTCACAGATACGCAGTATTTT.

This clone was recorded at least ten times. The same CDR3 can be traced to other DNA sequences in this sample. The rearrangement links TRBV30 to TRBJ1-4; D ambiguous. The CDR3 is 15 residues long. V was shortened by 0 bases and J by 6 bases, with 14 bases between the two germline ends. CDR1 is GTSNPN, CDR2 SVGIG, per germline (reference sequence). The CDR3 DNA reads as TGTGCCTGGAGTGTACGGGCCAGGACTGATGAAAAACTGTTTTTT. Its translation is CAWSVRARTDEKLFF.

This clone was found many times. The chain links TRBV28 to TRBJ2-7; TRBD1 might be the D (6 bases). Looked up from germline, CDR1 is MDHEN and CDR2 is SYDVKM. V was cut by 6 bases and J by 0 bases, with 12 bases left in between. The CDR3 is made up of 14 amino acids. CDR3 sequence reads: CASRGTSHSYEQYF. DNA for the CDR3: TGTGCCAGCAGGGGGACATCTCACTCCTACGAGCAGTACTTC. The full variable domain, in which reference TRBV28 and TRBJ2-7 provide the parts outside the CDR3, is DVKVTQSSRYLVKRTGEKVFLECVQDMDHENMFWYRQDPGLGLRLIYFSYDVKMKEKGDIPEGYSVSREKKERFSLILESASTNQTSMYLCASRGTSHSYEQYFGPGTRLTVT.

This clone has only one observation. Because it lacks the conserved phenylalanine or tryptophan at the end, this CDR3 is likely a read error. CDR3 nucleotides: TGTGCCAGTAGCTTGGCAGGGTTGGTCGTTTCACCCCTCCACCTT. Residues: CASSLAGLVVSPLHL. The chain employs TRBV5-6 and TRBJ1-6, with D possibly TRBD1 on 5 matching bases. The CDR3 length is 15 residues. The V gene's germline CDR1 is SGHDT and CDR2 YYEEEE.

This clone has ten or more counts. This sequence joins TRBV10-3 and TRBJ2-1, with TRBD2 identical over 13 bases. Trimming cost V 6 bases and J 6 bases; bases outside gene matches: 11. Per germline, CDR1 ENHRY and CDR2 SYGVKD. This CDR3 is built from 17 residues. This chain's CDR3 is CAISTRLAGGLGNEQFF. CDR3 DNA sequence: TGTGCCATCAGCACCAGACTAGCGGGAGGCTTAGGCAATGAGCAGTTCTTC.

This clone was seen many times. V gene TRBV20-1 combines with J gene TRBJ2-7; 9 bases are a match to TRBD1. Germline CDR1 DFQATT, CDR2 SNEGSKA (reference sequence). Trimming took 0 bases from V and 3 from J; bases not matched to a gene: 6. CDR3 length: 15 residues. The CDR3 here is CSARDYRGQIYEQYF. CDR3 nucleotide sequence: TGCAGTGCTAGAGATTACAGGGGGCAGATCTACGAGCAGTACTTC.

The chain employs TRBV5-5 and TRBJ2-1; 7 bases agree with TRBD1. CDR1 and CDR2 (germline): SGHKS, YYEKEE (reference sequence). The V and J ends lost 0 bases and 10 bases, in that order; junction bases with no gene match: 7. The CDR3 is 14 amino acids. Here the CDR3 DNA reads TGTGCCAGCAGCTTGGTGACAGGGATCAGCGAGCAGTTCTTC. Its protein product is CASSLVTGISEQFF.

This clone appeared many times. This rearrangement joins TRBV7-9 to TRBJ2-7; no firm D call. This CDR3 spans 12 amino acids. The V gene's germline CDR1 is SEHNR and CDR2 FQNEAQ (reference sequence). The germline V and J ends were trimmed by 1 base and 4 bases, with 5 bases remaining between them. The CDR3: CASSLEQYEQYF. The CDR3 DNA is TGTGCCAGCAGCTTAGAACAGTACGAGCAGTACTTC.

The rearrangement links TRBV6-1 to TRBJ2-6; D ambiguous. The CDR3 length is 15 residues. V gave up 5 bases and J gave up 3 bases, with 11 bases separating them. Germline V gene sequence: CDR1 MNHNS, CDR2 SASEGT. The DNA for the CDR3 is TGTGCCAGCAGTACCAGCCAGGATGGGGCCAACGTCCTGACTTTC. Protein sequence: CASSTSQDGANVLTF.

This clone came up many times. This rearrangement joins TRBV20-1 to TRBJ2-7, with D perhaps given as TRBD1 or TRBD2 (5 bases each). Germline V gene data show CDR1 as DFQATT and CDR2 as SNEGSKA (reference sequence). Trimming took off 0 bases at V and 6 bases at J, with 15 bases between the two ends. CDR3 size: 14 residues. The CDR3 sequence: CSARDATGPVEQYF. CDR3 nucleotides: TGCAGTGCTAGAGACGCCACGGGGCCCGTCGAGCAGTACTTC.

This clone was seen repeatedly, ten times or more. The genes are TRBV7-9 and TRBJ1-6, with D hard to call. Trimming left V 5 bases short and J 6 bases short, with 5 bases between. The germline CDR1 and CDR2 sequences are SEHNR and FQNEAQ (reference sequence). The CDR3 has 12 amino acids. CDR3 sequence (DNA): TGTGCCAGCAGCCGGGCTAATTCACCCCTCCACTTT. Its protein is CASSRANSPLHF.

This clone was seen many times. Additional DNA sequences in this sample encode the identical CDR3. The V call is TRBV2, the J call TRBJ2-1; 7 nucleotides agree with TRBD1. The CDR3 has 16 residues. V gave up 0 bases and J gave up 0 bases; unmatched junction bases: 2. Germline V gene sequence: CDR1 SNHLY, CDR2 FYNNEI. The CDR3 region is CASSEAAGGSYNEQFF. CDR3 DNA: TGTGCCAGCAGTGAAGCAGCAGGGGGCTCCTACAATGAGCAGTTCTTC.

This clone occurred many times. The chain employs TRBV24-1 and TRBJ2-7; 12 nucleotides align to TRBD1. This CDR3 contains 16 residues. Germline lookup yields CDR1 KGHDR and CDR2 SFDVKD. J was trimmed by 6 bases and V by 2 bases; bases with no gene match: 7. Here the CDR3 DNA reads TGTGCCACCAGTGATTCGGGACAGGGGGCAGTTGGCGAGCAGTACTTC. Translating it yields CATSDSGQGAVGEQYF.

This clone has at least ten counts. The chain recombines TRBV28 with TRBJ1-1; D is unclear. Trimming stripped 5 bases from V and 8 bases from J, with 21 bases between. This CDR3 is 15 amino acids long. Germline CDR1 and CDR2: MDHEN and SYDVKM. This chain's CDR3 is CASSQQTGRLGEAFF. DNA of the CDR3: TGTGCCAGCAGTCAACAGACTGGCCGACTTGGGGAAGCTTTCTTT.

This clone has only a few counts. V is TRBV28 and J is TRBJ2-1; 8 bases line up with TRBD2. V trimming: 6 bases; J trimming: 3 bases; junction bases outside the gene matches: 7. Germline CDR1 is MDHEN and CDR2 is SYDVKM. This CDR3 is 15 amino acids long. The CDR3 DNA is TGTGCCAGCAGCCGGGGGGGACTTATCTACAATGAGCAGTTCTTC. This sequence encodes CASSRGGLIYNEQFF. The full variable domain, in which reference TRBV28 and TRBJ2-1 provide the parts outside the CDR3, is DVKVTQSSRYLVKRTGEKVFLECVQDMDHENMFWYRQDPGLGLRLIYFSYDVKMKEKGDIPEGYSVSREKKERFSLILESASTNQTSMYLCASSRGGLIYNEQFFGPGTRLTVL.

The J gene is TRBJ2-7, the V gene TRBV6-1; D is perhaps TRBD1 (6 bases). Trimming pared 5 bases from V and 10 bases from J, leaving 18 bases between. The CDR3 has 13 amino acids. Germline CDR1 reads MNHNS; CDR2 reads SASEGT. The CDR3 loop is CASSRGQSRDQYF. DNA for the CDR3: TGTGCCAGCAGTCGCGGACAGTCCCGCGACCAGTACTTC.

This clone was seen a few times. A single base separates this from a much larger clone, so it may be a read error. The V and J genes are TRBV3-1 and TRBJ1-5; 7 nucleotides align to TRBD1. The CDR3 extends over 14 amino acids. Germline V lookup: CDR1 LGHDT, CDR2 YNNKEL (reference sequence). The CDR3 DNA is TGTGCCAACAGCCCGACAGGGAGGAATCAGCCCCAGCATTTT. It specifies CANSPTGRNQPQHF.

V gene TRBV10-3 combines with J gene TRBJ2-3; 12 bases fit TRBD2. The CDR3 loop spans 17 amino acids. The V gene's germline CDR1 is ENHRY and CDR2 SYGVKD. V lost 2 bases and J lost 5; bases outside the gene matches: 8. CDR3 DNA: TGTGCCATCAGTGAGCGACTAGCGGGAGAGGGGGGAGATACGCAGTATTTT. Amino acids: CAISERLAGEGGDTQYF.

This clone was picked up many times. The rearrangement links TRBV12-3 or TRBV12-4 to TRBJ1-2; D is unclear. The CDR3 is 17 residues long. The V gene lost 3 bases and the J gene lost 5 bases, with 22 bases spanning the gap. The CDR3 sequence: CASSLKFGRQAIYGYTF. The CDR3, as DNA: TGTGCCAGCAGTTTGAAGTTCGGCCGGCAGGCTATATATGGCTACACCTTC.

This clone was detected many times. This chain joins TRBV20-1 and TRBJ2-7; D not certain. Germline loops: CDR1 DFQATT, CDR2 SNEGSKA (reference sequence). V lost 3 bases and J lost 3, with 12 bases in between. The CDR3 contains 13 residues. CDR3 sequence: CSARLGRNYEQYF. CDR3 nucleotides: TGCAGTGCTAGGCTCGGCAGAAACTACGAGCAGTACTTC.